Following are 9 T cell receptor beta chains from one sample sequenced in a study of blood T cell repertoires in COVID-19 (TCRdb year 2020). The library came from the immunoSEQ multiplex PCR assay. TCRdb mirrors the immuneACCESS table, restricted to in-frame sequences. Some clones are absent from its copies; in checked studies, under half trace to an unresolved V gene, and the reason for the others is unknown. Within this sample are around 43,000 clones, with around 80% of them counted one time only. The top ten clonotypes cover over 12% of the sample. The material sequenced was peripheral blood. Receptors originate from a human donor in a cohort sampled during active COVID-19.

This clone appeared a single time. The rearrangement links TRBV24-1 to TRBJ2-3, with 10 bases identical to TRBD2. The CDR3 has 20 amino acids. V gave up 3 bases and J gave up 0 bases; unmatched junction bases: 14. Germline assignment: CDR1 KGHDR and CDR2 SFDVKD. The CDR3 sequence: CATSDPLPHTSGTSTDTQYF. CDR3 DNA: TGTGCCACCAGTGATCCCCTCCCCCACACTAGCGGGACTAGCACAGATACGCAGTATTTT.

The V call is TRBV5-4, the J call TRBJ1-2; D not certain. Germline V gene data show CDR1 as SGHNT and CDR2 as YYREEE (reference sequence). The CDR3 contains 13 residues. V shed 0 bases and J shed 2 bases, with 5 bases lying between them. Here the CDR3 reads CASSLAPNYGYTF. For the CDR3, the DNA is TGTGCCAGCAGCTTGGCTCCCAACTATGGCTACACCTTC.

The rearrangement links TRBV11-2 to TRBJ2-7, with D hard to call. V was trimmed by 6 bases and J by 1 base, leaving 13 bases between them. This CDR3 has 14 residues. CDR1 SGHAT and CDR2 FQNNGV come from the germline V gene. CDR3 residues: CASRIGLPSYEQYF. The CDR3 nucleotides are TGTGCCAGCAGAATTGGGCTACCTTCCTACGAGCAGTACTTC.

A single count supports this clone. The chain employs TRBV10-3 and TRBJ2-3; 8 bases line up with TRBD2. V lost 7 bases to trimming and J lost 3 bases; unmatched junction nucleotides: 27. Per the germline V gene, CDR1 is ENHRY and CDR2 is SYGVKD. CDR3 size: 21 residues. The CDR3 bases are TGTGCCATCACCGGGGACCTGGATAGCGGGGACCCTAAGAGCGGTACAGATACGCAGTATTTT. It specifies CAITGDLDSGDPKSGTDTQYF.

The V call is TRBV18, the J call TRBJ1-6, with D hard to call. This CDR3 is 13 amino acids long. Germline V gene lookup returns CDR1 KGHSH and CDR2 LQKENI. V was shortened by 4 bases and J by 7 bases, with 8 bases between the two germline ends. In DNA, the CDR3 is TGTGCCAGCTCACGGAGTCAAAATTCACCCCTCCACTTT. It translates to CASSRSQNSPLHF.

This sequence joins TRBV14 and TRBJ2-3; D is unresolved. V lost 5 bases to trimming and J lost 6 bases, with 15 bases between them. Germline-derived CDR1 and CDR2 are SGHDN and FVKESK. CDR3 size: 14 residues. CDR3 residues: CASSSNGRPDTQYF. The CDR3 region has the DNA TGTGCCAGCAGCTCCAACGGCAGGCCCGATACGCAGTATTTT.

The rearrangement joins TRBV29-1 to TRBJ2-3, with a tentative D call TRBD2 (6 bases). V was cut by 2 bases and J by 1 base, with 10 bases left in between. The length of the CDR3 is 14 residues. The germline V gene has CDR1 SQVTM and CDR2 ANQGSEA. The CDR3 here is CSVEPAGRTDTQYF. DNA of the CDR3: TGCAGCGTTGAACCTGCGGGGCGCACAGATACGCAGTATTTT.

The chain employs TRBV7-8 and TRBJ1-2; TRBD1 is a possible D gene (6 bases). Deletions cut 1 base from V and 7 bases from J, with 16 bases between. CDR3 size: 15 residues. The germline gives CDR1 SGHVS, CDR2 FQNEAQ. The CDR3 nucleotides are TGTGCCAGCAGCTTAGTTGCAGGGGAGGGGTTTGGCTACACCTTC. This gives the protein CASSLVAGEGFGYTF.

The chain carries TRBV6-5 and TRBJ2-3; D is unresolved. The germline CDR1 and CDR2 sequences are MNHEY and SVGAGI. The CDR3 spans 13 residues. The germline V and J ends were trimmed by 6 bases and 0 bases, with 7 bases remaining between them. The CDR3 coding sequence is TGTGCCAGCAGACCCACTAGCACAGATACGCAGTATTTT. Its translation: CASRPTSTDTQYF.